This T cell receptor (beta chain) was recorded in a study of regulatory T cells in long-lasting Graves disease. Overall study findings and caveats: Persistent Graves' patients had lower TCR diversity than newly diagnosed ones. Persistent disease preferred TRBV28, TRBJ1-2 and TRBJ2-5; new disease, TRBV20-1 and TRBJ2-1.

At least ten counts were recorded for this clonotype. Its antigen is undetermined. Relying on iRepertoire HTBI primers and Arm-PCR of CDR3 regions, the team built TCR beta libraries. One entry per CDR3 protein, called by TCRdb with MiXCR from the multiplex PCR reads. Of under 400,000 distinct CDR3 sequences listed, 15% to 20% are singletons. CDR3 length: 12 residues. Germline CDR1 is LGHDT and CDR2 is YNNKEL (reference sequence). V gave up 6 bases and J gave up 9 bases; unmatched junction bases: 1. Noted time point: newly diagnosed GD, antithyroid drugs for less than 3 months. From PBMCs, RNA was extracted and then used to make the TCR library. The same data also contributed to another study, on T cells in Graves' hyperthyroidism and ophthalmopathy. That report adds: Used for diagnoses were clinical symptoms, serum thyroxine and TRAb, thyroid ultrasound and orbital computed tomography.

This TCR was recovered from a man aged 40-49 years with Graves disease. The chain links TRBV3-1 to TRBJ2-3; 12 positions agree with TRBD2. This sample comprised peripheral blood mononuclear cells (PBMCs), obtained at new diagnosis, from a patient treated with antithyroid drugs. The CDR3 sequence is CASSTSGGTQYF. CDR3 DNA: TGTGCCAGCAGTACTAGCGGGGGGACGCAGTATTTT.